These 18 T cell receptor beta chains came from one sample sequenced in a study of response to subunit inactivated influenza vaccine (dated by TCRdb to the late 2010s). Library preparation employed RT-PCR. The instrument was an Illumina HiSeq 2500. Through fastp at Q25 and MiXCR, TCRdb rebuilt clones from the public reads, retaining in-frame beta chains. Rows are unified per CDR3 protein, each entry keeping the most common DNA and genes. The sample records about 520,000 distinct CDR3 sequences, over 25% of which are singletons. Jointly, the top ten make up around 2% of the sample. Sample: CD4+ T cells sorted from PBMCs, taken 4 to 6 days after vaccination. The receptor set was obtained from a man between 50 and 59 years old who received an inactivated influenza vaccine. Donor details come from another sample of the same person, matched by shared clones.

The V gene is TRBV15, the J gene TRBJ2-3; 8 nucleotides agree with TRBD2. V dropped 1 base and J dropped 3; count of bases not matched to a gene: 3. Looked up from germline, CDR1 is LNHNV and CDR2 is YYDKDF (reference sequence). The CDR3 has 15 amino acids. In nucleotides, the CDR3 is TGTGCCACCAGCAGAGTTGGCGGGGGGACAGATACGCAGTATTTT. It specifies CATSRVGGGTDTQYF.

The chain carries TRBV14 and TRBJ2-5, with TRBD2 identical over 11 bases. Trimming took 1 base from V and 5 from J; bases not matched to a gene: 9. The germline V gene encodes CDR1 SGHDN and CDR2 FVKESK. CDR3 length: 17 residues. The CDR3 DNA is TGTGCCAGCAGCCAAGGATTTGCTAGCGGGGGGTTGGAGACCCAGTACTTC. Residues: CASSQGFASGGLETQYF. The variable domain in full, with the rest retrieved from reference TRBV14 and TRBJ2-5, is EAGVTQFPSHSVIEKGQTVTLRCDPISGHDNLYWYRRVMGKEIKFLLHFVKESKQDESGMPNNRFLAERTGGTYSTLKVQPAELEDSGVYFCASSQGFASGGLETQYFGPGTRLLVL.

This clonotype has more than one count but fewer than ten. The gene calls are TRBV5-5 and TRBJ2-7, with a tentative D call TRBD1 (6 bases). The CDR3 totals 16 residues. Germline CDR1 and CDR2: SGHKS and YYEKEE (reference sequence). V gave up 4 bases and J gave up 2 bases, with 19 bases separating them. This chain's CDR3 is CASSIRTGLKAYEQYF. CDR3 DNA: TGTGCCAGCAGCATCCGTACAGGGCTAAAAGCCTACGAGCAGTACTTC.

The rearrangement uses TRBV6-5 and TRBJ1-4; maybe TRBD1 (5 bases). Trimming took 2 bases from V and 2 from J, leaving 9 bases between them. This CDR3 region has 15 residues. CDR1 and CDR2 (germline): MNHEY, SVGAGI. The CDR3: CASSYAPGTNEKLFF. The CDR3 region has the DNA TGTGCCAGCAGTTACGCGCCAGGGACTAATGAAAAACTGTTTTTT.

There are a few counts of this clonotype. The V and J genes are TRBV4-3 and TRBJ2-7; TRBD1 matches 10 bases. This CDR3 region has 15 residues. The V gene's germline CDR1 is LGHNA and CDR2 YSLEER. V shed 1 base and J 5 bases; nucleotides not matched to a gene: 5. The CDR3 region is CASSQGQGAFDEQYF. CDR3 DNA sequence: TGCGCCAGCAGCCAAGGACAGGGGGCTTTCGACGAGCAGTACTTC.

This rearrangement joins TRBV30 to TRBJ1-2; maybe TRBD1 (5 bases). Germline CDR1 reads GTSNPN; CDR2 reads SVGIG (reference sequence). Trimming took off 4 bases at V and 4 bases at J, with 13 bases between the two ends. The CDR3 covers 13 residues. The CDR3 here is CAWTGGGAYGYTF. The CDR3 nucleotides read TGTGCCTGGACTGGTGGGGGTGCCTATGGCTACACCTTC.

The V and J genes are TRBV19 and TRBJ2-7; TRBD1 agrees at 10 bases. Germline V lookup: CDR1 LNHDA, CDR2 SQIVND (reference sequence). CDR3 size: 15 residues. The junction had 8 bases not matched to a gene; V was cut back by 3 bases and J by 6 bases. The CDR3 spells CASSIHPGTGVEQYF. The CDR3 DNA sequence: TGTGCCAGTAGTATCCATCCCGGGACAGGGGTCGAGCAGTACTTC.

V gene TRBV20-1 combines with J gene TRBJ1-2; D is ambiguous. Trimming took 3 bases from V and 4 from J, leaving 12 bases between them. This CDR3 contains 13 residues. Germline V lookup: CDR1 DFQATT, CDR2 SNEGSKA (reference sequence). DNA of the CDR3: TGCAGTGCTAGTTCTACACGGACCTATGGCTACACCTTC. This encodes CSASSTRTYGYTF.

The CDR3 DNA is TGTGCCAGCAGCGTAGATACAGGAAACAATGAGCAGTTCTTC. This sequence encodes CASSVDTGNNEQFF. The chain uses TRBV9 and TRBJ2-1; the D gene is possibly TRBD1 (5 bases). V was trimmed by 0 bases and J by 5 bases, leaving 9 bases between them. CDR3 length: 14 amino acids. Germline-derived CDR1 and CDR2 are SGDLS and YYNGEE. Variable domain in full (rest from reference TRBV9 and TRBJ2-1): DSGVTQTPKHLITATGQRVTLRCSPRSGDLSVYWYQQSLDQGLQFLIQYYNGEERAKGNILERFSAQQFPDLHSELNLSSLELGDSALYFCASSVDTGNNEQFFGPGTRLTVL.

CDR3: CSARGQGNYRDTQYF. CDR3 bases: TGCAGTGCTAGAGGGCAGGGTAACTATCGAGATACGCAGTATTTT. This chain joins TRBV20-1 and TRBJ2-3; tentative D call: TRBD1 (5 bases). V was clipped by 1 base and J by 5 bases, with 16 bases between them. Germline V gene lookup returns CDR1 DFQATT and CDR2 SNEGSKA (reference sequence). This CDR3 comprises 15 residues.

The rearrangement uses TRBV7-2 and TRBJ1-1; D gene ambiguous. V was trimmed by 5 bases and J by 2 bases, leaving 15 bases between them. Germline V gives CDR1 SGHTA, CDR2 FQGNSA. This CDR3 region has 15 residues. CDR3: CASSPRRALNTEAFF. The CDR3 coding sequence is TGTGCCAGCAGCCCCCGTAGGGCTCTTAACACTGAAGCTTTCTTT.

This clonotype was recorded a few times. The chain has TRBV5-1 and TRBJ1-6; D is ambiguous. The CDR3 is 15 amino acids. V lost 0 bases and J 4 bases, leaving 8 bases between the germline ends. Germline V lookup: CDR1 SGHRS, CDR2 YFSETQ. DNA of the CDR3: TGCGCCAGCAGCTTGGTGGGGTCTTATAATTCACCCCTCCACTTT. Translation gives CASSLVGSYNSPLHF.

The chain uses TRBV19 and TRBJ2-7; D is possibly TRBD1 or TRBD2 (5 bases each). The V end lost 6 bases, the J end lost 1 base, and 10 bases lay between the germline ends. Germline CDR1 is LNHDA and CDR2 is SQIVND (reference sequence). This CDR3 has 13 residues. Here the CDR3 DNA reads TGTGCCAGTAGAAGGGACGGTTCCTACGAGCAGTACTTC. Translated: CASRRDGSYEQYF.

This clonotype was seen only a few times. The chain combines TRBV9 with TRBJ2-5; TRBD2 might be the D (5 bases). Germline V gene lookup returns CDR1 SGDLS and CDR2 YYNGEE. V was shortened by 0 bases and J by 1 base, with 7 bases between the two germline ends. This CDR3 has 14 residues. The CDR3 nucleotides read TGTGCCAGCAGCGTAGGTGGACTCCAAGAGACCCAGTACTTC. This translates into CASSVGGLQETQYF.

The chain carries TRBV6-2 or TRBV6-3 and TRBJ2-5; the match to TRBD2 covers 7 bases. The germline gives CDR1 MNHEY, CDR2 SVGEGT. J lost 5 bases, V lost 5 bases, and 8 bases had no gene match. This CDR3 contains 14 residues. CDR3 in DNA: TGTGCCAGCAGTGACCCGGGGGGTAGGGAGACCCAGTACTTC. Its protein is CASSDPGGRETQYF.

This clonotype occurred a few times. The DNA of the CDR3 is TGCAGCGTTAGTGGGAGGGTCCGTTACGAGCAGTACTTC. This gives the protein CSVSGRVRYEQYF. The V and J genes are TRBV29-1 and TRBJ2-7; TRBD2 aligns across 7 bases. The V segment lost 5 bases and the J segment 4 bases; nucleotides outside the gene matches: 8. The CDR3 is made up of 13 amino acids. Looked up from germline, CDR1 is SQVTM and CDR2 is ANQGSEA.

This chain uses TRBV7-8 with TRBJ2-3, with TRBD2 matching 7 bases. The CDR3 covers 15 residues. The trim removed 5 bases at V and 8 bases at J, leaving 13 bases unmatched. CDR1 is SGHVS, CDR2 FQNEAQ, per germline. The DNA for the CDR3 is TGTGCCAGCAGCGTGAGCGGGAACGCCGGGGGTACGCAGTATTTT. This codes for CASSVSGNAGGTQYF.

This clonotype has a count of ten or more. V is TRBV20-1 and J is TRBJ2-7; D gene unclear. CDR3 length: 12 amino acids. CDR1 and CDR2 (germline): DFQATT, SNEGSKA (reference sequence). Trimming shortened V by 6 bases and J by 2 bases, and 11 bases separated the two germline ends. The CDR3, as DNA: TGCAGTGCAACGAGGATGCCCTACGAGCAGTACTTC. Encoded protein: CSATRMPYEQYF.